This TCR beta chain was retrieved from a study of CD8 T cells in Susac syndrome. Overall study context: When their blood was taken, the Susac syndrome patients had either not yet had any therapy, were taking corticosteroids, or were taking intravenous immunoglobulin alone. Study-wide findings and caveats: It was acknowledged in the study that its TCR sequencing and HLA analysis involved a relatively small number of individuals.

As regards this clonotype: What it binds is unknown.

TCR beta was sequenced from blood CD8+ and CD4+ T cells. Negative isolation yielded the CD8+ and CD4+ T cells, while FACS enriched the TEMRA cells. The CDR3 runs to 14 residues. Trimming removed 4 bases at V and 7 bases at J, with 13 bases between. From germline, CDR1 is SGHTA and CDR2 FQGNSA. An input of roughly 0.5 to 1 ug of RNA was subjected to reverse transcription using random hexamers. TCRdb used MiXCR to reprocess the immunoSEQ multiplex PCR reads, holding one entry per CDR3 protein. In the table there are 120,000 or so distinct CDR3 sequences, about 94% of which are singletons. The source material was CD8+ T cells from PBMCs. The clonotype comes from a human donor with Susac syndrome. The chain is built from TRBV7-2 and TRBJ1-4; D is possibly TRBD1 (5 bases). CDR3 amino acids: CASSYTGYGEKLFF. CDR3 nucleotides: TGTGCCAGCAGCTACACAGGTTATGGTGAAAAACTGTTTTTT.